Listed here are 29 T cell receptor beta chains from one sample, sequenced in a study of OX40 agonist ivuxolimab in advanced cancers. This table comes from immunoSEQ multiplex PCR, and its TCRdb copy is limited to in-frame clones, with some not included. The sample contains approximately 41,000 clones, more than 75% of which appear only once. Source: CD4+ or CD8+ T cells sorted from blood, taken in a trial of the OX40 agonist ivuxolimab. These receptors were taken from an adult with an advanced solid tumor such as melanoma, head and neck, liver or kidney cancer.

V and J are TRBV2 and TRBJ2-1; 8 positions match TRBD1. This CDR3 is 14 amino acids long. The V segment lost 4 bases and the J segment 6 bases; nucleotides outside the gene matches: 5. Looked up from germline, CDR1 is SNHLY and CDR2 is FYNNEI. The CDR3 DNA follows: TGTGCCAGCAGTGCCGGGACAGGCATCAATGAGCAGTTCTTC. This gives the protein CASSAGTGINEQFF.

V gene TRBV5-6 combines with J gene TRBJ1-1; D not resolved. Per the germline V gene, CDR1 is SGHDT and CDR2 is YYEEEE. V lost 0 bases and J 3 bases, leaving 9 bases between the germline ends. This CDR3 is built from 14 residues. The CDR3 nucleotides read TGTGCCAGCAGCTTGGTAGGGTGGGACACTGAAGCTTTCTTT. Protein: CASSLVGWDTEAFF. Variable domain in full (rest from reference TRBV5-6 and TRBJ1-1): DAGVTQSPTHLIKTRGQQVTLRCSPKSGHDTVSWYQQALGQGPQFIFQYYEEEERQRGNFPDRFSGHQFPNYSSELNVNALLLGDSALYLCASSLVGWDTEAFFGQGTRLTVV.

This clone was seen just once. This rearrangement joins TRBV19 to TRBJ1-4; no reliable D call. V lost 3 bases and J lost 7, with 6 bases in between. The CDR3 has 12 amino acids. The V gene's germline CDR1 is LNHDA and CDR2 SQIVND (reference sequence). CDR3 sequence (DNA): TGTGCCAGTAGTATGACCGTTGAAAAACTGTTTTTT. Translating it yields CASSMTVEKLFF.

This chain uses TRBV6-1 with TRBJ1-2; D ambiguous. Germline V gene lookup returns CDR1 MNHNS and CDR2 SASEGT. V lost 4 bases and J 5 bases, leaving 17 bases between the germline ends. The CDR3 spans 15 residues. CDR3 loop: CASSALSGFHYGYTF. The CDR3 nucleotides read TGTGCCAGCAGTGCCCTATCGGGCTTCCATTATGGCTACACCTTC.

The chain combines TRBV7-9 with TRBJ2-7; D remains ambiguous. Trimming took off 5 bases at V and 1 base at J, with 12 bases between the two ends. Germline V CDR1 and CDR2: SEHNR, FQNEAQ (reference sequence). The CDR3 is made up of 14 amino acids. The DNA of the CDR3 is TGTGCCAGCAGCCCCTGGGCCGCGTCCTACGAGCAGTACTTC. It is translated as CASSPWAASYEQYF.

In DNA form, the CDR3 reads TGTGCCAGCAGCCTCGTAGCGGGAACTCAGTTCTTC. Protein: CASSLVAGTQFF. V gene TRBV11-2 combines with J gene TRBJ2-1, with 8 positions matching TRBD2. J lost 13 bases, V lost 5 bases, and 7 bases had no gene match. This CDR3 contains 12 residues. CDR1 SGHAT and CDR2 FQNNGV come from the germline V gene.

The CDR3 DNA reads TGCAGCGTTGAGACAGGGCGGTATGGCTACACCTTC. Translated: CSVETGRYGYTF. This sequence joins TRBV29-1 and TRBJ1-2; 7 bases are shared with TRBD1. Germline V gene lookup returns CDR1 SQVTM and CDR2 ANQGSEA. The J segment lost 5 bases and the V segment lost 3 bases, leaving 3 bases of the junction unmatched. CDR3 length: 12 residues.

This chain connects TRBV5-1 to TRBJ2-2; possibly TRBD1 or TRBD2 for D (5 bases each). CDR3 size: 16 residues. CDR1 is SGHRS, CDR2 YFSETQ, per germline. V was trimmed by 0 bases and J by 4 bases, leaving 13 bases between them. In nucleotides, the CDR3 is TGCGCCAGCAGCTTGGGACAGCTAGCCGCCACCGGGGAGCTGTTTTTT. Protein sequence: CASSLGQLAATGELFF.

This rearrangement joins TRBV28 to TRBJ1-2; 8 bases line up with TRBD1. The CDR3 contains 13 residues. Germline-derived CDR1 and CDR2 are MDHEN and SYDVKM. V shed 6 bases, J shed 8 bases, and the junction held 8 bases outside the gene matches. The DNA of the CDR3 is TGTGCCAGCAGAAAAACAGGGGGAGGGGGCTACACCTTC. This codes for CASRKTGGGGYTF.

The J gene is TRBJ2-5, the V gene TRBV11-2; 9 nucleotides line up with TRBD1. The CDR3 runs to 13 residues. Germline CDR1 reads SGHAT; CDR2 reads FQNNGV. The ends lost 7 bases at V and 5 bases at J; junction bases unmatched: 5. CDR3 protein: CASTATGGETQYF. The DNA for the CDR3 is TGTGCCAGCACCGCGACAGGGGGGGAGACCCAGTACTTC.

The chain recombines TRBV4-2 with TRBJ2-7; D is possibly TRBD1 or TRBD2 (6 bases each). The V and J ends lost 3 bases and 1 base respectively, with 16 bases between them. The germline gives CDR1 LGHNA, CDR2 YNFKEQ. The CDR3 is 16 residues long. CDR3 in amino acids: CASSQGHSGSSYEQYF. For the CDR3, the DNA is TGTGCCAGCAGCCAGGGACATAGCGGATCGTCCTACGAGCAGTACTTC.

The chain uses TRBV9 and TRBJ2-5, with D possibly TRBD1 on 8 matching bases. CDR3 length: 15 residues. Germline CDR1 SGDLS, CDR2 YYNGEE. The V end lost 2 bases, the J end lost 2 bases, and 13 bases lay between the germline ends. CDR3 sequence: CASSVDRGGQETQYF. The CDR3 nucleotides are TGTGCCAGCAGCGTCGACAGGGGAGGGCAAGAGACCCAGTACTTC.

Written as DNA, the CDR3 is TGTGCCAGTGCCCCTAGCGGGGGGGCCGATGAGCAGTTCTTC. Protein: CASAPSGGADEQFF. The genes are TRBV2 and TRBJ2-1, with 12 bases fitting TRBD2. CDR1 is SNHLY and CDR2 is FYNNEI in the germline V gene. The length of the CDR3 is 14 residues. Unmatched junction bases numbered 8, after V lost 9 bases and J lost 8 bases.

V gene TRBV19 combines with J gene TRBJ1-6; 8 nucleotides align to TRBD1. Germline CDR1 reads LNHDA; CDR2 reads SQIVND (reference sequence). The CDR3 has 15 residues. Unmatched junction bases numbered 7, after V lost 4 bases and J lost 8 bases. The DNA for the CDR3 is TGTGCCAGTAGTACAGGGGACAGGATATATTCACCCCTCCACTTT. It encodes CASSTGDRIYSPLHF.

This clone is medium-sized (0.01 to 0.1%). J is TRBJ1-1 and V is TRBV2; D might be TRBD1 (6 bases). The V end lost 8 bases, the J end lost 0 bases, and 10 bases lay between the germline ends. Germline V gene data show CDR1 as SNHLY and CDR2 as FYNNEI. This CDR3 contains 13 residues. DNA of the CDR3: TGTGCCAGCTTACGGGACATGAACACTGAAGCTTTCTTT. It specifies CASLRDMNTEAFF.

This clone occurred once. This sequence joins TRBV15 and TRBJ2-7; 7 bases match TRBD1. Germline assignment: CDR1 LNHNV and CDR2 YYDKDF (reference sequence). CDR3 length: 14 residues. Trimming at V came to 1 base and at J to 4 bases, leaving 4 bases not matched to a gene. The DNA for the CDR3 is TGTGCCACCAGCAGAGCGGGACAGAAATACGAGCAGTACTTC. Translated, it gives CATSRAGQKYEQYF.

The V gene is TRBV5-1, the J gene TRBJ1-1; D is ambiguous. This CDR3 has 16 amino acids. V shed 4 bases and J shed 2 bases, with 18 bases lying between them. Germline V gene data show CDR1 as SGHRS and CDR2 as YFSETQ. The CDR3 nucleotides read TGCGCCAGCAGCACACTCGACGCGACCACTAACACTGAAGCTTTCTTT. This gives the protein CASSTLDATTNTEAFF.

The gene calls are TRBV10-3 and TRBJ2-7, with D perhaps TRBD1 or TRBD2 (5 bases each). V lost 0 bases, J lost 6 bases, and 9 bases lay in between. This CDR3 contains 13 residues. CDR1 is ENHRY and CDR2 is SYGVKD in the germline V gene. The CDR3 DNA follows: TGTGCCATCAGTGAGTCTGGGGGTAGCGAGCAGTACTTC. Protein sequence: CAISESGGSEQYF.

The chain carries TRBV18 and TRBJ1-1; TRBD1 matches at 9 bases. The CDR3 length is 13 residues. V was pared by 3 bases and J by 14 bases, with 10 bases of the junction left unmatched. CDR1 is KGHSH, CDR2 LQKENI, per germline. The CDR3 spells CASSPGEDRGHFF. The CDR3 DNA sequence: TGTGCCAGCTCACCTGGAGAGGACAGGGGACACTTCTTT.

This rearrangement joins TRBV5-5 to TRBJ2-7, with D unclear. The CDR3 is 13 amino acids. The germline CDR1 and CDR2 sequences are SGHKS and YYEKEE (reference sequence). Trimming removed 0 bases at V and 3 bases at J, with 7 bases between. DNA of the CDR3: TGTGCCAGCAGCTTGGTTACGGACTACGAGCAGTACTTC. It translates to CASSLVTDYEQYF.

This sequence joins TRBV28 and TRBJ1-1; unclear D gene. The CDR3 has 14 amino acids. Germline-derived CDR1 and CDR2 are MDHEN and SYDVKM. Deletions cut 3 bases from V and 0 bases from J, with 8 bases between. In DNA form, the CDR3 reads TGTGCCAGCAGTTTGGCTAGTCTGAACACTGAAGCTTTCTTT. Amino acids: CASSLASLNTEAFF.

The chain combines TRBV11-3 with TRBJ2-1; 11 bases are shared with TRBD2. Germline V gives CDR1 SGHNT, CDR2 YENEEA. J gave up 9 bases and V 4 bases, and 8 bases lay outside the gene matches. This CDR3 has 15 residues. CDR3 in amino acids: CASSSLAGGSGEQFF. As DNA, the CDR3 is TGTGCCAGCAGCTCCCTAGCGGGAGGATCGGGTGAGCAGTTCTTC. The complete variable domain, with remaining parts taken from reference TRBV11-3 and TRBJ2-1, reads EAGVVQSPRYKIIEKKQPVAFWCNPISGHNTLYWYLQNLGQGPELLIRYENEEAVDDSQLPKDRFSAERLKGVDSTLKIQPAELGDSAVYLCASSSLAGGSGEQFFGPGTRLTVL.

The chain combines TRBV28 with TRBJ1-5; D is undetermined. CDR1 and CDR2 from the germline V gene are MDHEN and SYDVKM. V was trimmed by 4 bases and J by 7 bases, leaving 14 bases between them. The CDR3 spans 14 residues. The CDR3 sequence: CASSSPTGWQPQHF. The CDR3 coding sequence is TGTGCCAGCAGTTCACCAACGGGCTGGCAGCCCCAGCATTTT.

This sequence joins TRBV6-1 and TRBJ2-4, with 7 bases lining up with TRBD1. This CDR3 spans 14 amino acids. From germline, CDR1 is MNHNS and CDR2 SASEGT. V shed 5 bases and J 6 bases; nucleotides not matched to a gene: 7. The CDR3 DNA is TGTGCCAGCAGTAATACAGGGGTGGGAAACATTCAGTACTTC. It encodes CASSNTGVGNIQYF.

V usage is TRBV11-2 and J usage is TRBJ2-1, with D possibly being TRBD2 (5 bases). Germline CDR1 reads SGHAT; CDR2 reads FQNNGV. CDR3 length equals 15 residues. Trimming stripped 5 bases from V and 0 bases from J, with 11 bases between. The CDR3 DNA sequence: TGTGCCAGCAGCCCCAATAGCGACTCCTACAATGAGCAGTTCTTC. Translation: CASSPNSDSYNEQFF.

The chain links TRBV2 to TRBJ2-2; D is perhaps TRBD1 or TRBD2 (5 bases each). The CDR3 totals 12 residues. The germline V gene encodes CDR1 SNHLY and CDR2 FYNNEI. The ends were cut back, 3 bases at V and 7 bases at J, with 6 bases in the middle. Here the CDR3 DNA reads TGTGCCAGCAGTGAGAGGGGCGGGGAGCTGTTTTTT. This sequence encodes CASSERGGELFF.

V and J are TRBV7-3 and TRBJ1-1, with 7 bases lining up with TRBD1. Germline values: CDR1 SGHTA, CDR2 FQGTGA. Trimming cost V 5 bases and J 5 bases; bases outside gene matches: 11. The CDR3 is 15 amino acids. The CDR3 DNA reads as TGTGCCAGCAGCCCCACAGGGCAGGGGGATACTGAAGCTTTCTTT. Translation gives CASSPTGQGDTEAFF.

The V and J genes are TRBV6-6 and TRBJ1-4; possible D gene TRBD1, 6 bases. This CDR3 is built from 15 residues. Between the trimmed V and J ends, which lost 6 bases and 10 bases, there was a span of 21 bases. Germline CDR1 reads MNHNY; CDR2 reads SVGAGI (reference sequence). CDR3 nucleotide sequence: TGTGCCAGCAGCGAAGGGGGAGGGGGAATTGTAAAACTGTTTTTT. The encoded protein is CASSEGGGGIVKLFF.

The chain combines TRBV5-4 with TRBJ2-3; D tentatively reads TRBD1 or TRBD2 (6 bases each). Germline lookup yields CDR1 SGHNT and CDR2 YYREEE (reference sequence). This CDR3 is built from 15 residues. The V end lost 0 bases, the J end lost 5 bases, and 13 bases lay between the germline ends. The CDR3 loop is CASSLGGAQGDTQYF. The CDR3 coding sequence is TGTGCCAGCAGCTTGGGGGGGGCGCAAGGAGATACGCAGTATTTT. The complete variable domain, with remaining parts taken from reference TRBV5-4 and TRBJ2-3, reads ETGVTQSPTHLIKTRGQQVTLRCSSQSGHNTVSWYQQALGQGPQFIFQYYREEENGRGNFPPRFSGLQFPNYSSELNVNALELDDSALYLCASSLGGAQGDTQYFGPGTRLTVL.